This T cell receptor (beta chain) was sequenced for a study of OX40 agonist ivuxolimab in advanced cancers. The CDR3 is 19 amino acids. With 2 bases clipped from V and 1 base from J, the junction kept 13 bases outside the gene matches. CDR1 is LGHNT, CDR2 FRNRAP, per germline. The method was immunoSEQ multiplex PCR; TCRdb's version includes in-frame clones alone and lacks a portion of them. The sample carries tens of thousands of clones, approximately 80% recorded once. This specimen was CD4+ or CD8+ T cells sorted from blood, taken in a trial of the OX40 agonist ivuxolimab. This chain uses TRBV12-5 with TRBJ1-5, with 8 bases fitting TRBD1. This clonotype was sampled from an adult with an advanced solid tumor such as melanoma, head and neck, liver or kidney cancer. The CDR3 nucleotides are TGTGCTAGTGGTTTGATCCTTTGGTCCACAGGGGGAAGCAATCAGCCCCAGCATTTT. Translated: CASGLILWSTGGSNQPQHF. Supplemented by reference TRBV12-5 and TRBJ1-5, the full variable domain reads DARVTQTPRHKVTEMGQEVTMRCQPILGHNTVFWYRQTMMQGLELLAYFRNRAPLDDSGMPKDRFSAEMPDATLATLKIQPSEPRDSAVYFCASGLILWSTGGSNQPQHFGDGTRLSIL.